Listed here is a single T cell receptor beta chain. This sample was taken from a study of shared clonotypes between healthy human individuals. This CDR3 contains 13 residues. Trimming pared 5 bases from V and 8 bases from J, leaving 16 bases between. The germline gives CDR1 SQVTM, CDR2 ANQGSEA. The method was immunoSEQ multiplex PCR; TCRdb's version includes in-frame clones alone and lacks a portion of them. The data show about 700,000 clones, approximately 79% seen once. The chain is built from TRBV29-1 and TRBJ1-3; D not resolved. This TCR came from a woman aged 25 to 39 in good health. The sequenced sample was memory CD4+ T cells sorted from blood. Described subset: CD45RA-negative fraction. The DNA of the CDR3 is TGCAGCGTTTCCGGGCCAGGCACGGACACCATATATTTT. The encoded protein is CSVSGPGTDTIYF.